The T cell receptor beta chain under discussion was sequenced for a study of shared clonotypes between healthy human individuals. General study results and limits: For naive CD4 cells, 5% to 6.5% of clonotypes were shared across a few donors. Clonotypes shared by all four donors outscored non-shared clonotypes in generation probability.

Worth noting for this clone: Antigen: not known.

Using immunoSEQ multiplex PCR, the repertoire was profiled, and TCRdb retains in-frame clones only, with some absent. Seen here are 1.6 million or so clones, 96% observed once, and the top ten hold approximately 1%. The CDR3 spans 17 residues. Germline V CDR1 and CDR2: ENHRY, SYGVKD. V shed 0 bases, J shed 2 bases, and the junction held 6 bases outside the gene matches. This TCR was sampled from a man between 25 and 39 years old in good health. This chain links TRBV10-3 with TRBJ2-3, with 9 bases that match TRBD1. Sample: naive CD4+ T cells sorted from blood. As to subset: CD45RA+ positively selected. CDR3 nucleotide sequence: TGTGCCATCAGTGAGTCGGACTGGGACAGGGACACAGATACGCAGTATTTT. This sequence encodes CAISESDWDRDTDTQYF.